The 7 T cell receptor beta chains reported below all come from one sample, sequenced in a study of beta chain features in type 1 diabetes. Expressed TCRB transcripts were sequenced because the isolated RNA had all been reverse transcribed beforehand. Sequencing was performed with immunoSEQ multiplex PCR; in TCRdb, only in-frame clones are kept and a portion is missing. The table shows 250,000 to 350,000 clones, with less than 15% occurring only once. Material for sequencing was central memory CD4+ T cells from blood. The receptors stem from a man aged 25 to 40 in good health.

The chain carries TRBV6-5 and TRBJ1-2; TRBD1 matches 7 bases. The CDR3 extends over 16 amino acids. The ends lost 3 bases at V and 4 bases at J; junction bases unmatched: 11. Per the germline V gene, CDR1 is MNHEY and CDR2 is SVGAGI. CDR3 nucleotide sequence: TGTGCCAGCAGTTATAAACAGGGGAACCACTTCTATGGCTACACCTTC. Amino acids: CASSYKQGNHFYGYTF.

This rearrangement joins TRBV27 to TRBJ2-7; weak D call: TRBD1 (6 bases). Trimming removed 2 bases at V and 8 bases at J, with 16 bases between. Germline CDR1 and CDR2: MNHEY and SMNVEV (reference sequence). There are 14 residues in the CDR3. The DNA of the CDR3 is TGTGCCAGCAGTTTAAAAGGCAGGGGTTACAAGCAGTACTTC. It codes for CASSLKGRGYKQYF.

The V gene is TRBV4-1, the J gene TRBJ1-4; D gene ambiguous. Deletions cut 0 bases from V and 5 bases from J, with 7 bases between. CDR1 is MGHRA and CDR2 is YSYEKL in the germline V gene. The CDR3 spans 14 residues. The CDR3 spells CASSQEASNEKLFF. The CDR3 DNA reads TGCGCCAGCAGCCAAGAGGCCAGCAATGAAAAACTGTTTTTT.

This clone was detected a few times. J is TRBJ2-2 and V is TRBV6-5; D not resolved. The CDR3 is 14 residues long. V gave up 2 bases and J gave up 4 bases, with 8 bases separating them. CDR1 is MNHEY and CDR2 is SVGAGI in the germline V gene. CDR3 sequence reads: CASSYGRFTGELFF. Here the CDR3 DNA reads TGTGCCAGCAGTTACGGACGTTTCACCGGGGAGCTGTTTTTT.

This clone was detected only a few times. V and J are TRBV15 and TRBJ2-1; 12 nucleotides agree with TRBD2. The CDR3 is 15 residues long. Per germline, CDR1 LNHNV and CDR2 YYDKDF (reference sequence). With V trimmed by 6 bases and J by 9 bases, 9 bases remained unmatched. The CDR3 here is CATSETSGGLGEQFF. CDR3 bases: TGTGCCACCAGTGAGACTAGCGGGGGATTGGGTGAGCAGTTCTTC.

This clone appeared a few times. CDR3 amino acids: CASSEAAGTQYF. CDR3 DNA: TGTGCCAGCAGTGAAGCCGCGGGGACCCAGTACTTC. This chain joins TRBV9 and TRBJ2-5, with D possibly matching TRBD2 (5 bases). Trimming removed 5 bases at V and 7 bases at J, with 12 bases between. This CDR3 is built from 12 residues. Germline-derived CDR1 and CDR2 are SGDLS and YYNGEE.

The chain is built from TRBV4-1 and TRBJ2-1; 13 positions agree with TRBD2. The CDR3 loop spans 15 amino acids. V lost 4 bases and J lost 9; bases outside the gene matches: 6. The germline gives CDR1 MGHRA, CDR2 YSYEKL. The DNA for the CDR3 is TGCGCCAGCAGCCTCGGACTAGCGGGGGAGAGTGAGCAGTTCTTC. This codes for CASSLGLAGESEQFF.